The clone carrying this T cell receptor beta chain was observed a handful of times. This sample stems from a study of blood T cell repertoires in COVID-19. Study in general: The United States, Italy and Spain supplied acute and convalescent COVID-19 samples. From T cells, B-cell-depleted T cells, or PBMCs came the material, which was cDNA or gDNA.

The CDR3 spans 14 residues. The germline V gene has CDR1 SGHAT and CDR2 FQNNGV. The trim removed 5 bases at V and 1 base at J, leaving 4 bases unmatched. Under the authors' procedure: From reference gene primer amplification, estimates of nucleated cell counts were derived. TCRdb keeps only in-frame clones here, not all; method: immunoSEQ multiplex PCR. V and J calls and clone size come straight from that table; D and trimming were deduced from the DNA. Of 350,000 to 400,000 clones in the sample, 70% to 90% are singletons; the top ten hold less than 3.5%. Seattle's cohort entered during active infection and was followed longitudinally.

This clonotype was obtained from a woman in her thirties with COVID-19, enrolled during active disease. The sequenced material came from peripheral blood. The chain employs TRBV11-2 and TRBJ2-5; 7 positions match TRBD2. The CDR3, as DNA: TGTGCCAGCAGCCTTGGGACTACCCAAGAGACCCAGTACTTC. Translating gives CASSLGTTQETQYF. Full variable domain (outside the CDR3, taken from reference TRBV11-2 and TRBJ2-5): EAGVAQSPRYKIIEKRQSVAFWCNPISGHATLYWYQQILGQGPKLLIQFQNNGVVDDSQLPKDRFSAERLKGVDSTLKIQPAKLEDSAVYLCASSLGTTQETQYFGPGTRLLVL.